This T cell receptor (beta chain) was sequenced during a study of OX40 agonist ivuxolimab in advanced cancers. The overall study: The study gave patients intravenous ivuxolimab at 0.01 to 10 mg/kg every 2 weeks. Patients undergoing dose escalation presented with hepatocellular carcinoma, melanoma, renal cell or head and neck cancer. Mean age about 60 years, range about 20 to 90; roughly 82% male.

Points from the study as a whole: Circulating CD4+ and CD8+ T cells showed clonal expansion by week 6 at 0.1 to 3.0 mg/kg.

With respect to this clone: Its specificity is unknown.

Sequencing used immunoSEQ multiplex PCR; TCRdb keeps in-frame clones, though not all of them. The sample shows 55,000 to 80,000 clones, roughly 85% of them seen only once. The CDR3 covers 16 residues. V lost 0 bases and J 0 bases, leaving 10 bases between the germline ends. Germline-derived CDR1 and CDR2 are SGHRS and YFSETQ. The chain carries TRBV5-1 and TRBJ1-5, with a weak D call TRBD1 (5 bases). The material was CD4+ or CD8+ T cells sorted from blood, obtained in a trial of the OX40 agonist ivuxolimab. This TCR was sampled from an adult with an advanced solid tumor such as melanoma, head and neck, liver or kidney cancer. CDR3 bases: TGCGCCAGCAGCTTGGGGGCAGGGTCTAGCAATCAGCCCCAGCATTTT. Protein product: CASSLGAGSSNQPQHF.